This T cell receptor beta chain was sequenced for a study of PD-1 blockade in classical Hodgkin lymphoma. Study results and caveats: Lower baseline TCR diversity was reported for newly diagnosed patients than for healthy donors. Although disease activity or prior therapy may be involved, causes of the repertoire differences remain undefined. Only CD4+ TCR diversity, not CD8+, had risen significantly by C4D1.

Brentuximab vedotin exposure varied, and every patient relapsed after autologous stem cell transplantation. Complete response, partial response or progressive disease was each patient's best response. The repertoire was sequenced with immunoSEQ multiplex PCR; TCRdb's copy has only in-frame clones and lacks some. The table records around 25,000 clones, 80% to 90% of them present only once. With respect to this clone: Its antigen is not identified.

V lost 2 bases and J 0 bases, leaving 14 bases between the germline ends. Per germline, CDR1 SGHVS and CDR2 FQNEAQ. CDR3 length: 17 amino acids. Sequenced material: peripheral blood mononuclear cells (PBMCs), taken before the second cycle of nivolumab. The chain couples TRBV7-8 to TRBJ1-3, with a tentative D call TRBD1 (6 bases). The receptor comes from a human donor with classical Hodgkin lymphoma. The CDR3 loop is CASSLWSGVNSGNTIYF. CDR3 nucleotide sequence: TGTGCCAGCAGCTTATGGTCAGGGGTCAACTCTGGAAACACCATATATTTT.